This TCR beta chain was recovered during a study of T cells in Graves' hyperthyroidism and ophthalmopathy. Overall study context: Once the initial diagnosis was made, peripheral blood was obtained before any treatment.

Diagnosing involved the use of clinical symptoms, serum thyroxine and TRAb, thyroid ultrasound and orbital computed tomography. Approximately 10 ml of fresh peripheral blood supplied the PBMCs. The germline V gene has CDR1 DFQATT and CDR2 SNEGSKA (reference sequence). V was cut by 3 bases and J by 4 bases, with 12 bases left in between. The CDR3 extends over 13 amino acids. Amplified regions were TCR beta CDR3 sequences from RNA transcripts. The TCR CDR3 was amplified in a first-round RT-PCR using the HTBI primer set. TCRdb re-derived calls from the multiplex PCR reads in MiXCR, one entry per CDR3 protein. The sample includes some 300,000 distinct CDR3 sequences, approximately 18% seen only once; the top ten take less than 45%.

The sample comprised blood. The receptor was derived from a man aged 50-60 years with Graves' ophthalmopathy. The V and J genes are TRBV20-1 and TRBJ1-1, with D possibly TRBD1 on 6 matching bases. The CDR3 region has the DNA TGCAGTGCTAGCGCAGGGGTCGGCACTGAAGCTTTCTTT. Its translation is CSASAGVGTEAFF.